These 26 T cell receptor beta chains came from one sample sequenced in a study of cytomegalovirus exposure and HLA in healthy donors. Assay: immunoSEQ multiplex PCR; the TCRdb copy retains only in-frame clones and omits some. The sample comprises 100,000 or so clones, 70% to 90% of which are singletons, and 3% to 4.5% rests with the top ten. Sequenced: PBMCs. All receptors derive from a young woman in good health and CMV-seronegative.

V and J are TRBV19 and TRBJ2-3; 7 nucleotides match TRBD1. After removal of 8 bases from V and 3 bases from J, the junction contained 8 bases not matched to a gene. The germline gives CDR1 LNHDA, CDR2 SQIVND (reference sequence). The length of the CDR3 is 14 residues. CDR3 sequence: CASGRQGTTDTQYF. The CDR3 DNA reads TGTGCCAGTGGAAGACAGGGAACGACAGATACGCAGTATTTT.

V gene TRBV27 combines with J gene TRBJ1-1; D not resolved. The germline gives CDR1 MNHEY, CDR2 SMNVEV (reference sequence). CDR3 length: 17 residues. Trimming removed 4 bases from V and 0 bases from J, with 18 bases in between. The CDR3 loop is CASSSRTAGWMNTEAFF. CDR3 coding DNA: TGTGCCAGCAGTTCGCGGACTGCCGGTTGGATGAACACTGAAGCTTTCTTT.

The V gene is TRBV7-3, the J gene TRBJ2-1; D gene uncertain. Germline loops: CDR1 SGHTA, CDR2 FQGTGA. This CDR3 spans 14 amino acids. V gave up 1 base and J gave up 7 bases, with 11 bases separating them. CDR3 protein: CASSLNNYQNEQFF. The CDR3 DNA reads TGTGCCAGCAGCTTAAATAACTACCAAAATGAGCAGTTCTTC.

The chain links TRBV7-2 to TRBJ1-5; weak D call: TRBD1 (5 bases). CDR1 is SGHTA and CDR2 is FQGNSA in the germline V gene. Trimming shortened V by 6 bases and J by 4 bases, and 19 bases separated the two germline ends. CDR3 size: 16 residues. This CDR3 reads CASRSNSGHSNQPQHF. The CDR3 DNA sequence: TGTGCCAGCAGATCCAATTCCGGACACTCTAATCAGCCCCAGCATTTT.

The gene calls are TRBV5-1 and TRBJ2-3; unclear D gene. Trimming removed 1 base from V and 0 bases from J, with 6 bases in between. The CDR3 extends over 14 amino acids. In germline, CDR1 is SGHRS, CDR2 YFSETQ. As DNA, the CDR3 is TGCGCCAGCAGCTTGACAGCAAGCACAGATACGCAGTATTTT. It is translated as CASSLTASTDTQYF. Together with reference TRBV5-1 and TRBJ2-3, the CDR3 gives the full variable domain: KAGVTQTPRYLIKTRGQQVTLSCSPISGHRSVSWYQQTPGQGLQFLFEYFSETQRNKGNFPGRFSGRQFSNSRSEMNVSTLELGDSALYLCASSLTASTDTQYFGPGTRLTVL.

The V call is TRBV29-1, the J call TRBJ2-1, with 9 bases that match TRBD1. V shed 4 bases and J 13 bases; nucleotides not matched to a gene: 11. Germline V CDR1 and CDR2: SQVTM, ANQGSEA. The CDR3 covers 13 residues. The DNA of the CDR3 is TGCAGCGTTGGGGGGACAGGGCAAATAACACAGTTCTTC. Translated, it gives CSVGGTGQITQFF.

The chain carries TRBV12-5 and TRBJ1-5; D is undetermined. V was cut by 5 bases and J by 6 bases, with 14 bases left in between. CDR1 and CDR2 from the germline V gene are LGHNT and FRNRAP. The CDR3 is 14 residues long. CDR3 amino acids: CASGPRLTGQPQHF. The CDR3 region has the DNA TGTGCTAGTGGTCCCCGTCTTACCGGTCAGCCCCAGCATTTT.

This clone was seen more than once but under ten times. The chain carries TRBV2 and TRBJ2-2, with 7 positions matching TRBD1. The CDR3 totals 15 residues. The germline V gene has CDR1 SNHLY and CDR2 FYNNEI. With V trimmed by 7 bases and J by 3 bases, 8 bases remained unmatched. CDR3 residues: CASIGRTGDTGELFF. The CDR3 coding sequence is TGTGCCAGCATCGGCCGGACAGGTGACACCGGGGAGCTGTTTTTT.

The chain has TRBV19 and TRBJ1-5; D might be TRBD1 (5 bases). CDR3 length equals 15 residues. Germline CDR1 reads LNHDA; CDR2 reads SQIVND (reference sequence). Trimming removed 2 bases from V and 2 bases from J, with 10 bases in between. CDR3 residues: CASSIKGDRNQPQHF. In DNA form, the CDR3 reads TGTGCCAGTAGTATAAAAGGGGATCGCAATCAGCCCCAGCATTTT.

The chain is built from TRBV19 and TRBJ2-3, with D perhaps matching TRBD1 (5 bases). CDR1 and CDR2 from the germline V gene are LNHDA and SQIVND (reference sequence). The CDR3 has 15 residues. Trimming stripped 0 bases from V and 4 bases from J, with 11 bases between. The CDR3 sequence is CASSIDTAGSDTQYF. DNA for the CDR3: TGTGCCAGTAGTATAGATACGGCAGGGTCAGATACGCAGTATTTT. The complete variable domain, with remaining parts taken from reference TRBV19 and TRBJ2-3, reads DGGITQSPKYLFRKEGQNVTLSCEQNLNHDAMYWYRQDPGQGLRLIYYSQIVNDFQKGDIAEGYSVSREKKESFPLTVTSAQKNPTAFYLCASSIDTAGSDTQYFGPGTRLTVL.

CDR3 in DNA: TGCGCCAGCAGCCCCCTTGGCGGGGAGAACACAGATACGCAGTATTTT. Residues: CASSPLGGENTDTQYF. This chain uses TRBV4-1 with TRBJ2-3, with a weak D call TRBD2 (6 bases). Germline CDR1 is MGHRA and CDR2 is YSYEKL. Trimming pared 4 bases from V and 2 bases from J, leaving 16 bases between. The CDR3 loop spans 16 amino acids.

This chain links TRBV5-8 with TRBJ1-2, with TRBD1 matching 7 bases. V shed 2 bases and J 0 bases; nucleotides not matched to a gene: 7. Germline loops: CDR1 SGHTS, CDR2 YDEGEE. This CDR3 has 16 residues. CDR3 residues: CASSFRTGTANYGYTF. CDR3 coding DNA: TGTGCCAGCAGCTTCCGGACGGGGACAGCTAACTATGGCTACACCTTC.

The chain uses TRBV5-8 and TRBJ2-5; D possibly corresponds to TRBD2 (6 bases). Germline values: CDR1 SGHTS, CDR2 YDEGEE. This CDR3 is built from 14 residues. V was clipped by 4 bases and J by 5 bases, with 15 bases between them. CDR3: CASSRGGPGETQYF. The CDR3, as DNA: TGTGCCAGCAGCCGGGGAGGACCCGGGGAGACCCAGTACTTC.

The J gene is TRBJ1-5, the V gene TRBV7-2, with 10 nucleotides matching TRBD1. There are 15 residues in the CDR3. Germline CDR1 SGHTA, CDR2 FQGNSA. V trimming: 4 bases; J trimming: 5 bases; junction bases outside the gene matches: 5. The CDR3 sequence: CASSYFGQGDQPQHF. CDR3 coding DNA: TGTGCCAGCAGCTACTTCGGACAGGGGGATCAGCCCCAGCATTTT.

The rearrangement links TRBV7-2 to TRBJ2-5; no definite D call. The V gene's germline CDR1 is SGHTA and CDR2 FQGNSA. Trimming pared 3 bases from V and 1 base from J, leaving 15 bases between. The CDR3 runs 16 residues. The CDR3 DNA sequence: TGTGCCAGCAGCTTCGGAGACCGCTTTCGCCAAGAGACCCAGTACTTC. As protein: CASSFGDRFRQETQYF.

The V gene is TRBV6-5, the J gene TRBJ2-5; TRBD1 aligns across 8 bases. Germline V gene data show CDR1 as MNHEY and CDR2 as SVGAGI. There are 13 residues in the CDR3. V gave up 4 bases and J gave up 3 bases; unmatched junction bases: 1. Written as DNA, the CDR3 is TGTGCCAGCAGTTCGGGACAGGAAGAGACCCAGTACTTC. It specifies CASSSGQEETQYF.

The chain combines TRBV10-3 with TRBJ1-2; D possibly corresponds to TRBD1 (6 bases). Germline CDR1 ENHRY, CDR2 SYGVKD. The CDR3 totals 14 residues. V was shortened by 6 bases and J by 5 bases, with 16 bases between the two germline ends. The CDR3, as DNA: TGTGCCATCAGAGTGGGGGCGAGCAAATATGGCTACACCTTC. Protein: CAIRVGASKYGYTF.

The chain employs TRBV6-1 and TRBJ2-7; 8 bases align to TRBD2. The ends lost 7 bases at V and 4 bases at J; junction bases unmatched: 6. Germline CDR1 is MNHNS and CDR2 is SASEGT. CDR3 length: 13 amino acids. CDR3 protein: CASTAGGGYEQYF. CDR3 DNA sequence: TGTGCCAGCACTGCGGGGGGCGGATACGAGCAGTACTTC.

The rearrangement joins TRBV19 to TRBJ2-3; TRBD1 agrees at 7 bases. Trimming cost V 0 bases and J 5 bases; bases outside gene matches: 5. This CDR3 spans 15 amino acids. Germline V lookup: CDR1 LNHDA, CDR2 SQIVND (reference sequence). In nucleotides, the CDR3 is TGTGCCAGTAGTATAGACGACAGGGCGGGAGATACGCAGTATTTT. Protein sequence: CASSIDDRAGDTQYF.

This chain uses TRBV19 with TRBJ2-7; tentative D call: TRBD1 (6 bases). Trimming shortened V by 7 bases and J by 0 bases, and 13 bases separated the two germline ends. CDR1 is LNHDA and CDR2 is SQIVND in the germline V gene (reference sequence). The CDR3 covers 14 residues. The CDR3 reads CASTTGQGSYEQYF. The CDR3 nucleotides read TGTGCCAGTACCACGGGACAAGGCTCCTACGAGCAGTACTTC. Using reference TRBV19 and TRBJ2-7 for the parts outside the CDR3, the full variable domain is DGGITQSPKYLFRKEGQNVTLSCEQNLNHDAMYWYRQDPGQGLRLIYYSQIVNDFQKGDIAEGYSVSREKKESFPLTVTSAQKNPTAFYLCASTTGQGSYEQYFGPGTRLTVT.

V usage is TRBV9 and J usage is TRBJ1-2, with D tentatively TRBD1 (5 bases). The germline V gene encodes CDR1 SGDLS and CDR2 YYNGEE. This CDR3 region has 13 residues. Trimming shortened V by 4 bases and J by 8 bases, and 15 bases separated the two germline ends. For the CDR3, the DNA is TGTGCCAGCAGCCCGACAGATGCAGGGGGCTACACCTTC. Residues: CASSPTDAGGYTF.

There are a few counts of this clone. The chain joins TRBV6-1 to TRBJ1-2; 7 nucleotides align to TRBD1. CDR3 size: 15 residues. Germline V gene lookup returns CDR1 MNHNS and CDR2 SASEGT. The ends lost 1 base at V and 7 bases at J; junction bases unmatched: 9. CDR3 DNA sequence: TGTGCCAGCAGTGAAGGTCCAGGGGGAAGTGGTGGCTACACCTTC. Protein product: CASSEGPGGSGGYTF.

The gene calls are TRBV30 and TRBJ2-4; D may be TRBD1 (6 bases). V was cut by 8 bases and J by 0 bases, with 11 bases left in between. CDR1 is GTSNPN and CDR2 is SVGIG in the germline V gene (reference sequence). The length of the CDR3 is 13 residues. The CDR3 DNA follows: TGTGCCGCTTACAGGGTAGCCAAAAACATTCAGTACTTC. Residues: CAAYRVAKNIQYF. The full variable domain, rest sourced from reference TRBV30 and TRBJ2-4, is SQTIHQWPATLVQPVGSPLSLECTVEGTSNPNLYWYRQAAGRGLQLLFYSVGIGQISSEVPQNLSASRPQDRQFILSSKKLLLSDSGFYLCAAYRVAKNIQYFGAGTRLSVL.

The chain has TRBV7-2 and TRBJ2-7; 7 bases match TRBD2. After removal of 5 bases from V and 6 bases from J, the junction contained 7 bases not matched to a gene. The CDR3 runs 13 residues. The germline V gene encodes CDR1 SGHTA and CDR2 FQGNSA. The CDR3 DNA follows: TGTGCCAGCAGCCCCCGGGGAGGGAGCGAGCAGTACTTC. This encodes CASSPRGGSEQYF.

CDR3 coding DNA: TGTGCCAGCACCCAAGGGGGGGGAAACTATGGCTACACCTTC. This sequence encodes CASTQGGGNYGYTF. V is TRBV9 and J is TRBJ1-2; the D gene is possibly TRBD1 (6 bases). The CDR3 is made up of 14 amino acids. Germline values: CDR1 SGDLS, CDR2 YYNGEE. V dropped 6 bases and J dropped 2 bases, with 14 bases sitting between them.

In this sample, this clone turned up a few times. The chain recombines TRBV19 with TRBJ1-5; D might be TRBD1 (5 bases). With 3 bases removed from V and 11 bases from J, the gap between germline ends came to 14 bases. Germline V gene data show CDR1 as LNHDA and CDR2 as SQIVND (reference sequence). This CDR3 spans 13 amino acids. DNA for the CDR3: TGTGCCAGTAGTATGGGGCACGGGAGTACCCAGCATTTT. This translates into CASSMGHGSTQHF.